This TCR beta chain originates from a study of T cells of healthy individuals. CDR3 length equals 15 residues. Germline V gene lookup returns CDR1 SQVTM and CDR2 ANQGSEA. V shed 3 bases, J shed 5 bases, and the junction held 5 bases outside the gene matches. TCRdb called the 5' RACE reads again in MiXCR, with one record for every CDR3 protein. The profile shows 65,000 to 95,000 distinct CDR3 sequences, 5% of them singletons. This clonotype has ten or more counts. The chain combines TRBV29-1 with TRBJ2-3; the match to TRBD2 covers 13 bases. The clonotype comes from a female donor in good health. The DNA for the CDR3 is TGCAGCGTTGACGGTCGGACTAGCGGGAGAGATACGCAGTATTTT. This translates into CSVDGRTSGRDTQYF.